Sequencing of this T cell receptor beta chain was carried out in a study of T cells after yellow fever vaccination. For the study at large: Low-cell-number fractions were prepared with SMART-Seq v4 Ultra Low Input. General study findings and limits: The presence of abundant clonotypes contaminating from the bulk population was possible in FACS-sorted repertoires. Weaker overall, the secondary response nonetheless peaked faster (day 5 versus 15). Clones that expanded after primary vaccination mostly reappeared after the booster (around 96% CD4, about 91% CD8).

This clonotype was seen only a few times. Its antigen remains unidentified. TCRdb reprocessed the 5' RACE reads with MiXCR, giving one entry per CDR3 protein. The profile shows 450,000 to 650,000 distinct CDR3 sequences, less than 25% of them singletons. This sample comprised PBMCs, obtained 21 days after the first yellow fever vaccination. This receptor was taken from a man aged 18 to 29 who received the YFV17D yellow fever vaccine.

Here the CDR3 DNA reads TGTGCCACCAAGGGACAGGATAATTCACCCCTCCACTTT. Its translation is CATKGQDNSPLHF. The chain carries TRBV5-5 and TRBJ1-6; 8 nucleotides align to TRBD1. This CDR3 has 13 amino acids. The J segment lost 5 bases and the V segment lost 9 bases, leaving 4 bases of the junction unmatched. CDR1 and CDR2 (germline): SGHKS, YYEKEE (reference sequence).